The 17 T cell receptor beta chains in this list originate from one sample, sequenced in a study of shared clonotypes between healthy human individuals. Repertoires were generated with immunoSEQ multiplex PCR, while TCRdb's copy carries only in-frame clones and drops some. The sample yields a few hundred thousand clones, approximately 77% seen once. Sequencing was done on a sample of PBMCs. These receptors came from a woman aged 40 to 50 in good health. Some clones in this sample may be carry-over from other donors' samples.

This clone was detected once. This sequence joins TRBV9 and TRBJ2-1; TRBD1 is a possible D gene (7 bases). Between the trimmed V and J ends, which lost 4 bases and 6 bases, there was a span of 17 bases. CDR1 and CDR2 from the germline V gene are SGDLS and YYNGEE. The CDR3 length is 15 residues. Here the CDR3 DNA reads TGTGCCAGCAGCCGCAGGGGGGACGGGGGCAATGAGCAGTTCTTC. Its translation: CASSRRGDGGNEQFF.

Judged by abundance, this clone is medium-sized. Other DNA variants within this sample encode the same CDR3. V usage is TRBV7-6 and J usage is TRBJ2-2; a possible D gene is TRBD1 (5 bases). Looked up from germline, CDR1 is SGHVS and CDR2 is FNYEAQ. This CDR3 region has 14 residues. V lost 0 bases, J lost 6 bases, and 8 bases lay in between. The CDR3 nucleotides are TGTGCCAGCAGCTTAGCGGTAGGGGCCGGGGAGCTGTTTTTT. Protein sequence: CASSLAVGAGELFF.

The chain carries TRBV29-1 and TRBJ2-7; 9 bases are a match to TRBD2. This CDR3 contains 13 residues. With 4 bases clipped from V and 1 base from J, the junction kept 2 bases outside the gene matches. In germline, CDR1 is SQVTM, CDR2 ANQGSEA. CDR3 loop: CSVALAGSYEQYF. The CDR3 DNA follows: TGCAGCGTTGCGCTAGCGGGATCCTACGAGCAGTACTTC.

This clone was counted once. The genes are TRBV6-5 and TRBJ1-2; D gene unclear. V was clipped by 0 bases and J by 8 bases, with 7 bases between them. Germline V gene data show CDR1 as MNHEY and CDR2 as SVGAGI. This CDR3 has 12 residues. This CDR3 reads CASSYSGRGYTF. The CDR3 nucleotides read TGTGCCAGCAGTTACTCGGGTCGCGGCTACACCTTC.

This chain uses TRBV5-1 with TRBJ2-6; D gene unclear. V gave up 4 bases and J gave up 2 bases, with 16 bases separating them. Germline V lookup: CDR1 SGHRS, CDR2 YFSETQ. The CDR3 consists of 17 residues. DNA for the CDR3: TGCGCCAGCAGCAAAAGTCCAGGAGAAACTGGGGCCAACGTCCTGACTTTC. Its protein product is CASSKSPGETGANVLTF. Supplemented by reference TRBV5-1 and TRBJ2-6, the full variable domain reads KAGVTQTPRYLIKTRGQQVTLSCSPISGHRSVSWYQQTPGQGLQFLFEYFSETQRNKGNFPGRFSGRQFSNSRSEMNVSTLELGDSALYLCASSKSPGETGANVLTFGAGSRLTVL.

The gene calls are TRBV7-2 and TRBJ2-1; D gene uncertain. Trimming cost V 6 bases and J 0 bases, with 15 bases left between them. CDR1 and CDR2 from the germline V gene are SGHTA and FQGNSA. The CDR3 contains 16 residues. In DNA, the CDR3 is TGTGCCAGCAGACAGAACGACCAGAACTCCTACAATGAGCAGTTCTTC. This gives the protein CASRQNDQNSYNEQFF.

This chain joins TRBV2 and TRBJ2-1; tentative D call: TRBD2 (6 bases). CDR3 size: 12 residues. Germline CDR1 is SNHLY and CDR2 is FYNNEI. Trimming removed 0 bases at V and 9 bases at J, with 6 bases between. CDR3 region: CASSEAGGEQFF. Written as DNA, the CDR3 is TGTGCCAGCAGTGAAGCGGGAGGTGAGCAGTTCTTC.

In this sample, this clone turned up a few times. A read error is possible here, since a much larger clone lies one base away. Other nucleotide sequences from this sample produce the same CDR3. The chain uses TRBV7-2 and TRBJ2-7, with D hard to call. Trimming took off 2 bases at V and 2 bases at J, with 1 base between the two ends. Germline CDR1 reads SGHTA; CDR2 reads FQGNSA. The CDR3 covers 11 residues. CDR3 residues: CASSLTYEQYF. The CDR3 coding sequence is TGTGCCAGCAGCTTAACCTACGAGCAGTACTTC.

A single count supports this clone. The likely explanation is a read error, given a far larger clone one base away. The rearrangement joins TRBV7-9 to TRBJ2-5; unclear D gene. CDR3 size: 13 residues. V lost 0 bases and J 5 bases, leaving 7 bases between the germline ends. Looked up from germline, CDR1 is SEHNR and CDR2 is FQNEAQ (reference sequence). In DNA, the CDR3 is TGTGCCAGCAGCTTAGCGGCGGTGGAGACCCAGTACTTC. Translated, it gives CASSLAAVETQYF.

The count of this clone is one. The chain uses TRBV7-9 and TRBJ2-7; D uncertain. This CDR3 has 14 amino acids. V lost 2 bases, J lost 0 bases, and 8 bases lay in between. The germline V gene has CDR1 SEHNR and CDR2 FQNEAQ (reference sequence). The chain's CDR3 is CASSLTGSSYEQYF. CDR3 DNA sequence: TGTGCCAGCAGCTTAACCGGCAGCTCCTACGAGCAGTACTTC.

CDR3 sequence reads: CASRTDGTDTQYF. The CDR3 DNA sequence: TGTGCCAGCAGAACCGACGGCACAGATACGCAGTATTTT. The chain couples TRBV5-8 to TRBJ2-3; D gene unclear. V was cut by 5 bases and J by 1 base, with 8 bases left in between. Germline loops: CDR1 SGHTS, CDR2 YDEGEE. The CDR3 extends over 13 amino acids.

This clone was counted a few times. This chain uses TRBV2 with TRBJ1-3; D unresolved. CDR1 is SNHLY, CDR2 FYNNEI, per germline. This CDR3 is 14 amino acids long. The ends were cut back, 6 bases at V and 7 bases at J, with 16 bases in the middle. For the CDR3, the DNA is TGTGCCAGCAGCTGGACGGGATTCGGGAACACCATATATTTT. Translating gives CASSWTGFGNTIYF. The whole variable domain, filled in from reference TRBV2 and TRBJ1-3, reads EPEVTQTPSHQVTQMGQEVILRCVPISNHLYFYWYRQILGQKVEFLVSFYNNEISEKSEIFDDQFSVERPDGSNFTLKIRSTKLEDSAMYFCASSWTGFGNTIYFGEGSWLTVV.

Details on this clone: Other nucleotide sequences from this sample produce the same CDR3. This sequence joins TRBV7-8 and TRBJ2-7; 9 nucleotides line up with TRBD2. The ends lost 0 bases at V and 3 bases at J; junction bases unmatched: 0. The CDR3 totals 14 residues. The germline V gene encodes CDR1 SGHVS and CDR2 FQNEAQ. The DNA for the CDR3 is TGTGCCAGCAGCTTAGCGACTAGCGGCTACGAGCAGTACTTC. This gives the protein CASSLATSGYEQYF.

The genes are TRBV29-1 and TRBJ2-3, with 9 bases aligning to TRBD2. The trim removed 3 bases at V and 5 bases at J, leaving 12 bases unmatched. Germline-derived CDR1 and CDR2 are SQVTM and ANQGSEA. The CDR3 consists of 16 residues. CDR3 DNA: TGCAGCGTTGACGGGTTAGCGGGAGTCCGGGGAGATACGCAGTATTTT. Its translation: CSVDGLAGVRGDTQYF.

The V and J genes are TRBV7-6 and TRBJ2-2, with TRBD2 matching 11 bases. V lost 2 bases, J lost 0 bases, and 5 bases stayed unmatched. CDR3 length: 18 amino acids. CDR1 is SGHVS, CDR2 FNYEAQ, per germline. CDR3 DNA: TGTGCCAGCAGCTTACTGCTAGCGGGAGGCCCGAACACCGGGGAGCTGTTTTTT. Protein product: CASSLLLAGGPNTGELFF.

This clone was counted once. V usage is TRBV28 and J usage is TRBJ2-3; D remains unclear. Germline CDR1 is MDHEN and CDR2 is SYDVKM. Trimming shortened V by 2 bases and J by 3 bases, and 3 bases separated the two germline ends. There are 12 residues in the CDR3. The CDR3 bases are TGTGCCAGCAGTTTAAGGACAGATACGCAGTATTTT. Its translation: CASSLRTDTQYF.

The V call is TRBV9, the J call TRBJ2-1; the D gene is possibly TRBD1 (5 bases). V was trimmed by 0 bases and J by 5 bases, leaving 9 bases between them. The germline V gene encodes CDR1 SGDLS and CDR2 YYNGEE. This CDR3 has 14 amino acids. The CDR3 sequence is CASSVGGADNEQFF. CDR3 nucleotides: TGTGCCAGCAGCGTAGGTGGGGCAGACAATGAGCAGTTCTTC.